The T cell receptor beta chain described here comes from a study of low-dose radiotherapy and immunotherapy resistance in tumors (dated 2022 in TCRdb). Turning to the overall study: Patients in Cohort 1 were given 0.5 Gy per fraction every 2 weeks, and the prescribed total PTV dose was 6.5 Gy. Patients in Cohort 2 were given 1 Gy per fraction every two weeks, for a total of 13 Gy across 26 weeks. Patients were given nivolumab as a 240 mg flat dose every two weeks and ipilimumab at 1 mg/kg every six weeks, with both drugs delivered intravenously. Cyclophosphamide 200 mg/m2 was administered intravenously every two weeks, one day before each radiation and immunotherapy administration. Starting on cycle 1 day 1, patients took 300 mg of aspirin by mouth once daily for four cycles. Trial participants were not randomized into treatment groups. Eight patients were included in the translational analysis, namely three from the first dose cohort plus the first five from the second dose cohort.

The germline V and J ends show losses of 5 bases and 3 bases respectively, and no gene match explains 14 bases of the junction. CDR1 and CDR2 are read off the germline V gene (reference sequence) as GTSNPN and SVGIG. The CDR3 spans 18 residues, from the cysteine through the phenylalanine. Only the CDR3 DNA stays, 54 bases, in frame from base 1. The time point label of this sample denotes: before trial treatment. The donors took part in RACIN, a single-arm, phase I, dose-escalation trial that combined nivolumab, ipilimumab, aspirin, low-dose cyclophosphamide and low-dose radiotherapy. Eligible patients had advanced, TIL-negative solid tumors. Sequencing was carried out with an Illumina HiSeq 2500. Superscript III and a set of TRAV- and TRBV-specific primers were used to synthesize first-strand cDNA, so that both TCRalpha and TCRbeta chains were covered. A roughly 19-cycle PCR with Phusion amplified the TCRs, pairing a constant-region primer with the adapter that was attached to the V primers. The MessageAmp II aRNA Amplification Kit was used to amplify the isolated mRNA, with in vitro transcription run for around 15 hours at 37 degrees C. mRNA for TCR sequencing was isolated with the Dynabeads mRNA DIRECT Purification Kit. Indexed Illumina adapters were added in a second approximately 24-cycle Phusion PCR, and the resulting products were purified with AMPure XP beads. For the original study's pipeline: Using custom Perl scripts, TCR sequences that encoded the same protein were pooled, out-of-frame sequences were dropped, and the abundance of each clonotype was calculated. Any TCR sequence backed by just one read was left out of the analysis. Among the metrics used to describe the repertoires were Shannon entropy, Gini index, clonality, richness, and the frequency of TCRs shared between repertoires. The raw public data were reprocessed by TCRdb itself: fastp quality trimming at Q25, MiXCR clonotype calling, in-frame beta chains only. Every distinct CDR3 protein forms one entry, paired with its most common genes and DNA. TCRdb, not the original authors, processed these V and J calls. The sample profile shows around 90,000 distinct CDR3 sequences; over 15% of them were found once. Jointly, the top ten make up 5.9% of the sample.

This clonotype was counted only a few times. Its antigen remains undetermined. A much larger clone is a single base away; this may be a read error. The chain links TRBV30 with TRBJ2-6; 9 bases in the junction line up with TRBD1. The clonotype comes from a male donor with prostate cancer. The sequenced sample was PBMCs, obtained before treatment. CDR3 reads: CAWYRLWTGAIGANVLTF. The bases read TGTGCCTGGTATAGGTTATGGACAGGGGCTATTGGGGCCAACGTCCTGACTTTC.